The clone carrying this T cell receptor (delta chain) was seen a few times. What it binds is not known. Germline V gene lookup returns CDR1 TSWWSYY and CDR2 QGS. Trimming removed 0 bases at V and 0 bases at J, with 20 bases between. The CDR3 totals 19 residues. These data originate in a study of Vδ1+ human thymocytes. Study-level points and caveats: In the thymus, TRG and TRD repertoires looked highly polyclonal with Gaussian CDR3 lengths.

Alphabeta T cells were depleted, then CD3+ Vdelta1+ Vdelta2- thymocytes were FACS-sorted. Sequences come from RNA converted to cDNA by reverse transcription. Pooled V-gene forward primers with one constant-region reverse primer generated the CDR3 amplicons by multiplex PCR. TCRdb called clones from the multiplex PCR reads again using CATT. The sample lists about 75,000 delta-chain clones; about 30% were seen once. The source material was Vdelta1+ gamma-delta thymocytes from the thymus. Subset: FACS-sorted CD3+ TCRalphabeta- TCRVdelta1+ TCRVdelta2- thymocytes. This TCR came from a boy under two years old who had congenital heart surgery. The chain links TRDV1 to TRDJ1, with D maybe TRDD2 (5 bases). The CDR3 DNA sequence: TGTGCTCTTGGGGAACTCCGCCCTACAGGTGCCATACACACCGATAAACTCATCTTT. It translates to CALGELRPTGAIHTDKLIF.